Sequencing of this T cell receptor beta chain was carried out in a study of vaccination and CD4 T cells after COVID-19. Study-wide background: The authors exposed cells to overlapping spike peptides derived from SARS-CoV-2, HCoV-NL63, HCoV-OC43 and HCoV-229E.

The CDR3 runs 15 residues. Germline CDR1 reads GTSNPN; CDR2 reads SVGIG (reference sequence). The V end lost 1 base, the J end lost 0 bases, and 12 bases lay between the germline ends. CD4+ T cells that had been cultured provided DNA sequenced with the Oncomine TCR Beta short-read assay. TCRdb redid the calling of the PCR reads with MiXCR, one entry per CDR3 protein. The repertoire has roughly 18,000 distinct CDR3 sequences, approximately 52% of them found once; the top ten carry less than 15%. This clonotype was counted only a few times. Its target is unknown. The treatment denotes: roughly nine-day PBMC culture with coronavirus spike peptide pools or control peptides (ViraFEST assay).

Sequencing input: CD4+ T cells from blood, cultured in vitro. The origin of this receptor is a human donor who had recovered from COVID-19. The rearrangement joins TRBV30 to TRBJ1-2; tentative D call: TRBD1 (6 bases). In nucleotides, the CDR3 is TGTGCCTGGAGTGAGGGGACACCCGCTAACTATGGCTACACCTTC. Amino acid sequence: CAWSEGTPANYGYTF.